The clone carrying this TCR beta chain was seen a few times. Per the study methods: Reference gene primer amplification yielded estimated nucleated cell counts. Only in-frame clones appear in the TCRdb table, and some are missing; sequencing was by immunoSEQ multiplex PCR. The DNA gave D and trimming, while V, J and clone size come from that table. The sample holds 180,000 or so clones, around 87% seen once. The data are from a study of blood T cell repertoires in COVID-19. The wider study: The United States, Italy and Spain were the sources of the acute and convalescent COVID-19 samples. From T cells, B-cell-depleted T cells, or PBMCs came the material, which was cDNA or gDNA.

Germline V gene lookup returns CDR1 LGHDT and CDR2 YNNKEL (reference sequence). V lost 2 bases, J lost 0 bases, and 7 bases lay in between. This CDR3 is 14 amino acids long. The sequencing input was peripheral blood. This chain links TRBV3-1 (or the pseudogene TRBV3-2) with TRBJ1-2; D not resolved. The receptor's source is a man aged 18 to 35 with acute or convalescent COVID-19. CDR3 protein: CASSQRHTNYGYTF. CDR3 nucleotides: TGTGCCAGCAGCCAAAGACACACTAACTATGGCTACACCTTC.